Listed below are T cell receptor beta chains from one sample, sequenced in a study of metastatic and nonmetastatic thyroid tumors. Via MiXCR, TCRdb re-called the PCR reads. The profile shows tens of thousands of clones, around 33% of them singletons. Sequencing was carried out using tumor tissue. Every receptor here comes from a female donor with papillary thyroid cancer or a benign thyroid nodule (not recorded which). Some clones in this sample may be carry-over from other donors' samples. CDR3s include the opening cysteine and the closing phenylalanine or tryptophan. D genes are given only for firm matches. Expanded clones get a size class; other rows say once, few or many, or leave the size out.

-	-	TRBV12-3/TRBV12-4	TRBJ2-3	TGTGCCAGCAGCCGGGGGGCCTTCACAGATACGCAGTATTTT	CASSRGAFTDTQYF
-	-	TRBV6-1	TRBJ2-7	TGTGCCAGCAGGGGGGGTTTAGAACCCTACGAGCAGTACTTC	CASRGGLEPYEQYF
large	TRBD2	TRBV11-3	TRBJ2-1	TGTGCCAGCAGCTTATCGGCTAGCGGGGGGGGGAATGAGCAGTTCTTC	CASSLSASGGGNEQFF
-	TRBD2	TRBV11-1	TRBJ2-2	TGTGCCAGCAGCTCGGGACTAGCGGGGGACACCGGGGAGCTGTTTTTT	CASSSGLAGDTGELFF
-	TRBD1	TRBV20-1	TRBJ1-6	TGCAGTGCTATCCCCGGACAGGGGCGTAATTCACCCCTCCACTTT	CSAIPGQGRNSPLHF
-	-	TRBV12-3/TRBV12-4	TRBJ2-3	TGTGCCAGCAGTTTAAGTTCTGGGGAGGATACGCAGTATTTT	CASSLSSGEDTQYF
few	-	TRBV6-5	TRBJ2-1	TGTGCCAGCAGTTATGGGGATGGTTACGGTGAGCAGTTCTTC	CASSYGDGYGEQFF
few	TRBD1	TRBV6-1	TRBJ2-7	TGTGCCAGCAGTGCGGCGCGGGACAGGGAAACCTACGAGCAGTACTTC	CASSAARDRETYEQYF
few	-	TRBV6-5	TRBJ2-5	TGTGCCAGCCAGAGGGAACCGCAAGAGACCCAGTACTTC	CASQREPQETQYF
few	TRBD1	TRBV2	TRBJ2-7	TGTGCCAGCAGTGAGAACAGGGGCGGCTACGAGCAGTACTTC	CASSENRGGYEQYF
-	-	TRBV3-1	TRBJ1-3	TGTGCCAGCAGCCCGACAGGAACTGGAAACACCATATATTTT	CASSPTGTGNTIYF
few	-	TRBV14	TRBJ1-2	TGTGCCAGCAGCGCCAGGGGCCTTCAGGGGTGGTATGGCTACACCTTC	CASSARGLQGWYGYTF
-	TRBD2	TRBV7-6	TRBJ2-1	TGTGCCAGCAGAACCCCTGGGACTAGCGGCAACCAAGGCCTGTACAATGAGCAGTTCTTC	CASRTPGTSGNQGLYNEQFF
-	-	TRBV9	TRBJ1-5	TGTGCCAGCAGCCCCGGGAGTTTGGGCGGGCAGGTGAATCAGCCCCAGCATTTT	CASSPGSLGGQVNQPQHF
-	TRBD1	TRBV7-2	TRBJ1-2	TGTGCCAGCAGCAGCCGACAGGGTATGGATGGCTACACCTTC	CASSSRQGMDGYTF
few	-	TRBV7-9	TRBJ2-1	TGTGCCAGCAGCTTAGGGGAAAACAATGAGCAGTTCTTC	CASSLGENNEQFF
-	-	TRBV7-3	TRBJ2-6	TGTGCCAGCAGTCTAACGGAAAGGAGTTGCGGAACCTCTGGGGCCAACGTCCTGACTTTC	CASSLTERSCGTSGANVLTF
-	TRBD1	TRBV6-1	TRBJ1-2	TGTGCCGGCAGTTCCGGGACAGGGCTTAACTATGGCTACACCTTC	CAGSSGTGLNYGYTF
few	-	TRBV11-2	TRBJ2-1	TGTGCCAGCAGCTTATCTAGCCTCAATGAGCAGTTCTTC	CASSLSSLNEQFF
-	-	TRBV12-3/TRBV12-4	TRBJ1-3	TGTGCCAGCAGTTTAAGAACAGTTGGAAACACCATATATTTT	CASSLRTVGNTIYF
-	-	TRBV20-1	TRBJ2-1	TGCAGTGCTAGGACCGGGGGTGAACACAATGAGCAGTTCTTC	CSARTGGEHNEQFF
-	TRBD1	TRBV7-6	TRBJ2-2	TGTGCCAGCAGCTTACTGGACAGGGGTCACACCGGCACCGGGGAGCTGTTTTTT	CASSLLDRGHTGTGELFF
-	-	TRBV11-2	TRBJ1-2	TGTGCCAGCAGCTTAGATGTGTGGGGGAGATATGGCTACACCTTC	CASSLDVWGRYGYTF
-	-	TRBV9	TRBJ2-7	TGTGCCAGCAGCTCCCCTTATTGGGGAGGCGGGTCCTACGAGCAGTACTTC	CASSSPYWGGGSYEQYF
few	-	TRBV12-3/TRBV12-4	TRBJ2-2	TGTGCCAGCAGTTTAAATAGCGCGAACACCGGGGAGCTGTTTTTT	CASSLNSANTGELFF
few	-	TRBV6-4	TRBJ2-1	TGTGCCAGCAGCCCCCAGGGCTCCTACAATGAGCAGTTCTTC	CASSPQGSYNEQFF
few	-	TRBV27	TRBJ1-4	TGTGCCAGCAGTTTAAGGGGAAGCGGTGAAAAACTGTTTTTT	CASSLRGSGEKLFF
few	-	TRBV7-2	TRBJ2-3	TGTGCCAGCAGCTCCAGTCTTCGCACAGATACGCAGTATTTT	CASSSSLRTDTQYF
-	TRBD2	TRBV7-2	TRBJ2-7	TGTGCCAGCAGCCCTGTACTGACTAGCGGCTACGAGCAGTACTTC	CASSPVLTSGYEQYF
-	TRBD1	TRBV20-1	TRBJ2-3	TGCAGTGCTCCTCCCCCCGGGACAGGGAGGACAGATACGCAGTATTTT	CSAPPPGTGRTDTQYF
-	-	TRBV20-1	TRBJ2-7	TGCAGTGCTAGATTGCGGGAAACCGAGCAGTACTTC	CSARLRETEQYF
-	-	TRBV5-1	TRBJ2-1	TGCGCCAGCAGCTTGAACCGGGACAATGAGCAGTTCTTC	CASSLNRDNEQFF
few	TRBD2	TRBV7-2	TRBJ2-7	TGTGCCAGCAGTAAGACTAGCGGGACCGCCTACGAGCAGTACTTC	CASSKTSGTAYEQYF
few	-	TRBV12-3/TRBV12-4	TRBJ2-2	TGTGCCAGCAGTGACAAGGGCTACACCGGGGAGCTGTTTTTT	CASSDKGYTGELFF
once	TRBD2	TRBV20-1	TRBJ2-3	TGCAGTGCTAGAGACCTACTAGCGGGGGGACGTGCTAGCACAGATACGCAGTATTTT	CSARDLLAGGRASTDTQYF
few	-	TRBV28	TRBJ1-6	TGTGCCAGCAGTCCAATGAGACCGACGAATTCACCCCTACACTTT	CASSPMRPTNSPLHF
-	TRBD1	TRBV5-4	TRBJ1-5	TGTGCCAGCAGCTTGAAGGCCAGGGGGCCTGATCAGCCCCAGCATTTT	CASSLKARGPDQPQHF
-	-	TRBV19	TRBJ1-2	TGTGCCAGTAGAAACCTGGGGCGTTATGTCTACACCTTC	CASRNLGRYVYTF
few	TRBD1	TRBV12-3/TRBV12-4	TRBJ2-7	TGTGCCAGCAGTTTATACGGGACAGGGGCCTACGAGCAGTACTTC	CASSLYGTGAYEQYF
-	-	TRBV7-8	TRBJ1-2	TGTGCCAGCAGCTTAGCCTTTGGCTATGGCTACACCTTC	CASSLAFGYGYTF
-	TRBD2	TRBV11-3	TRBJ2-3	TGTGCCAGCGGACTGGGGCGGGAGAAGAGAGATACGCAGTATTTT	CASGLGREKRDTQYF
few	TRBD1	TRBV27	TRBJ2-1	TGTGCCAGCAGTTTATCGAGGGGGCTACTCAATGAGCAGTTCTTC	CASSLSRGLLNEQFF
-	-	TRBV28	TRBJ2-7	TGTGCCAGCATGACGGACGATGTCCTCTACGAGCAGTACTTC	CASMTDDVLYEQYF
few	-	TRBV28	TRBJ2-2	TGTGCCAGTGCGATCAGGGAGAACACCGGGGAGCTGTTTTTT	CASAIRENTGELFF
few	TRBD1	TRBV28	TRBJ1-2	TGTGCCACCAACTACAGGGGATACGGGGGCTACACCTTC	CATNYRGYGGYTF